This TCR beta chain was retrieved from a study of control samples from healthy donors and cancer patients. The V end was cut by 3 bases, the J end by 6 bases, with 13 bases between. This CDR3 spans 13 amino acids. The germline V gene has CDR1 SGHDT and CDR2 YYEEEE. Libraries were prepared by immunoSEQ multiplex PCR; TCRdb keeps only in-frame clonotypes and omits some of them. The sample records just under 150,000 clones, around 90% being singletons. The origin of this receptor is a man aged 30 to 39 in good health. The specimen was blood. This chain joins TRBV5-6 and TRBJ2-7; the D gene could be TRBD1 or TRBD2 (5 bases each). CDR3 amino acids: CASSWDQVGEQYF. The DNA of the CDR3 is TGTGCCAGCAGCTGGGACCAGGTTGGCGAGCAGTACTTC. Combining the CDR3 with reference TRBV5-6 and TRBJ2-7 gives the whole variable domain DAGVTQSPTHLIKTRGQQVTLRCSPKSGHDTVSWYQQALGQGPQFIFQYYEEEERQRGNFPDRFSGHQFPNYSSELNVNALLLGDSALYLCASSWDQVGEQYFGPGTRLTVT.